The clone carrying this TCR beta chain has just a few counts. What it binds is not known. The read finishes 3 residues shy of the CDR3 end, and the germline J gene is used to complete it. The record originates from a study of T cell clonality in common variable immunodeficiency. CDR3 length: 18 amino acids. V was clipped by 2 bases and J by 5 bases, with 19 bases between them. Germline values: CDR1 KGHSH, CDR2 LQKENI. Clones were sequenced by immunoSEQ multiplex PCR, and TCRdb holds only the in-frame ones, with some missing. There are about 35,000 clones in the sample, none observed a single time. Study observations and caveats: What drives increased CVID clonality needs T cell subpopulation sequencing. Fewer deletions and N-nucleotide insertions were reportedly seen in common variable immunodeficiency TCR beta sequences. CVID subjects shared fewer TCRbeta clones than healthy controls did. Patient heterogeneity in the CVID cohort limited correlations between repertoire features and clinical complications.

The sample taken for sequencing was peripheral blood mononuclear cells. The receptor was derived from a person between 18 and 75 years old in good health. The chain combines TRBV18 with TRBJ2-6, with a possible D match to TRBD1 (6 bases). Partial CDR3 DNA: TGTGCCAGCTCACCATGGGAACAGGGCCGGCTCTGGGCCAACGTC. This gives the protein CASSPWEQGRLWANV. From start to end, the CDR3 is CASSPWEQGRLWANVLTF.